The text below deals with one T cell receptor (beta chain). Its antigen remains unidentified. Germline V CDR1 and CDR2: SNHLY, FYNNEI. The CDR3 runs to 13 residues. Trimming took off 5 bases at V and 5 bases at J, with 9 bases between the two ends. These data belong to a study of cytomegalovirus exposure and HLA in healthy donors. General study findings and limits: TCR beta sequences reportedly predicted the HLA-A and HLA-B alleles of most subjects accurately. A likely sequencing artifact accounted for one observed cluster of highly shared sequence variants. Earlier analysis looked at TCR beta V segments, and most were productive about 90% or about 30% of the time. In vitro work confirmed that a few CMV-associated chains recognize CMV antigens.

Both 60 Vbeta primers and 13 Jbeta primers went into the PCR. Sequenced by immunoSEQ multiplex PCR; TCRdb stores in-frame clones only, minus some. The table records 60,000 to 65,000 clones, 75% of them present only once. The sample was PBMCs. The source of this sequence is a woman in her thirties or forties in good health and CMV-seropositive. The rearrangement joins TRBV2 to TRBJ1-4; D gene unclear. DNA of the CDR3: TGTGCCAGCAGTATACTGAGGAATGAAAAACTGTTTTTT. Its translation is CASSILRNEKLFF.